Below, one T cell receptor (beta chain) is given with its context. This specimen comes from a study of technical replicates of blood from several donors. The repertoire was sequenced with immunoSEQ multiplex PCR; TCRdb's copy has only in-frame clones and lacks some. The sample consists of 80,000 to 95,000 clones, 90% to 97% of them appearing once. The germline V gene encodes CDR1 MNHEY and CDR2 SVGAGI. With 0 bases removed from V and 3 bases from J, the gap between germline ends came to 15 bases. This CDR3 is built from 16 residues. The sample was T cells isolated from PBMCs. This rearrangement joins TRBV6-5 to TRBJ2-7; D may be TRBD1 (6 bases). The clonotype comes from a human donor in good health. The CDR3: CASSYSSVGAFYEQYF. CDR3 bases: TGTGCCAGCAGTTACTCTTCGGTGGGGGCCTTCTACGAGCAGTACTTC.